The clone carrying this T cell receptor (beta chain) was counted between two and nine times. Its cognate antigen is unknown. RNA transcripts were the template for amplifying TCR beta CDR3 regions. In the first-round RT-PCR of the TCR CDR3, the HTBI primer set was used. Each CDR3 protein is one row after TCRdb ran MiXCR on the multiplex PCR reads. The sample lists roughly 530,000 distinct CDR3 sequences; roughly 18% were seen once. This specimen belongs to a study of T cells in Graves' hyperthyroidism and ophthalmopathy. Study findings and constraints: Appearing also in blood were most of the thyroid clonotypes expanded above 0.001. Median prediction lead before ophthalmopathy onset was around seven months with the model.

With duration under 3 months, ophthalmopathy was active: Clinical Activity Score at least 3, NOSPECS at least 4. Together with thyroid ultrasound, orbital computed tomography, serum thyroxine and TRAb, clinical symptoms were used for diagnoses. This CDR3 region has 16 residues. Deletions cut 3 bases from V and 3 bases from J, with 17 bases between. CDR1 SEHNR and CDR2 FQNEAQ come from the germline V gene (reference sequence). V and J are TRBV7-9 and TRBJ1-2; D is uncertain. The material sequenced was blood. The origin of this receptor is a woman aged 18-35 years with Graves' ophthalmopathy. CDR3 bases: TGTGCCAGCAGCTTCGTGGTTGGGCAGTCTTACTATGGCTACACCTTC. This sequence encodes CASSFVVGQSYYGYTF.